Each of the 19 T cell receptor beta chains below was sequenced from the same sample in a study of T cells in Graves' hyperthyroidism and ophthalmopathy. It was RNA transcripts that yielded the amplified TCR beta CDR3 regions. The TCR CDR3 first-round RT-PCR relied on the HTBI primer set. TCRdb fed the multiplex PCR reads into MiXCR, producing one record per CDR3 protein. Of 300,000 to 400,000 distinct CDR3 sequences listed, approximately 15% are singletons. Specimen: blood. Receptors originate from a woman aged 25 to 39 with Graves' hyperthyroidism.

Regarding this clonotype: This may come from a read error, since a much larger clone is one base off. The chain uses TRBV28 and TRBJ2-5, with D hard to call. Germline CDR1 reads MDHEN; CDR2 reads SYDVKM. The CDR3 totals 14 residues. V shed 2 bases and J shed 3 bases, with 10 bases lying between them. The chain's CDR3 is CASSLIGWEETQYF. Here the CDR3 DNA reads TGTGCCAGCAGTTTAATAGGGTGGGAAGAGACCCAGTACTTC.

Ten or more counts support this clonotype. V is TRBV28 and J is TRBJ2-7, with TRBD1 matching 10 bases. The V gene end was trimmed by 2 bases and the J gene end by 4 bases; junction bases not matched to a gene: 5. CDR1 and CDR2 from the germline V gene are MDHEN and SYDVKM. The CDR3 is made up of 15 amino acids. The CDR3 loop is CASSLSGQGVYEQYF. The CDR3 DNA reads as TGTGCCAGCAGTTTAAGCGGACAGGGGGTTTACGAGCAGTACTTC.

The chain employs TRBV28 and TRBJ1-5; D is uncertain. The CDR3 is 14 residues long. Germline loops: CDR1 MDHEN, CDR2 SYDVKM. Trimming shortened V by 3 bases and J by 3 bases, and 9 bases separated the two germline ends. CDR3 sequence: CASSLAGPNQPQHF. CDR3 nucleotide sequence: TGTGCCAGCAGTTTGGCAGGACCCAATCAGCCCCAGCATTTT.

This clonotype was observed at least ten times. The rearrangement uses TRBV30 and TRBJ1-2; perhaps TRBD1 as D (5 bases). Germline CDR1 GTSNPN, CDR2 SVGIG (reference sequence). With 2 bases removed from V and 6 bases from J, the gap between germline ends came to 13 bases. The CDR3 runs to 13 residues. The CDR3 region is CAWSTSGTDGYTF. For the CDR3, the DNA is TGTGCCTGGAGTACCTCAGGGACTGATGGCTACACCTTC. The entire variable domain, with the rest obtained from reference TRBV30 and TRBJ1-2, is as follows: SQTIHQWPATLVQPVGSPLSLECTVEGTSNPNLYWYRQAAGRGLQLLFYSVGIGQISSEVPQNLSASRPQDRQFILSSKKLLLSDSGFYLCAWSTSGTDGYTFGSGTRLTVV.

DNA of the CDR3: TGTGCCTGGAGTGTACCGGGACAGTATAATTCACCCCTCCACTTT. Encoded protein: CAWSVPGQYNSPLHF. V and J are TRBV30 and TRBJ1-6, with 7 bases identical to TRBD1. The CDR3 spans 15 residues. The germline V gene has CDR1 GTSNPN and CDR2 SVGIG (reference sequence). Trimming cost V 0 bases and J 4 bases; bases outside gene matches: 3.

The sample holds many counts of this clonotype. Here the CDR3 reads CASSQDRRRQYF. The CDR3 coding sequence is TGTGCCAGCAGCCAAGATCGCAGGAGGCAGTACTTC. The chain employs TRBV3-1 and TRBJ2-7; D remains unclear. There are 12 residues in the CDR3. The germline gives CDR1 LGHDT, CDR2 YNNKEL (reference sequence). V gave up 0 bases and J gave up 9 bases, with 9 bases separating them.

This clonotype was found a few times. The V gene is TRBV6-9, the J gene TRBJ1-5, with no clear D. CDR1 and CDR2 from the germline V gene are MNHGY and SVAAGI. Trimming pared 3 bases from V and 3 bases from J, leaving 6 bases between. The CDR3 loop spans 13 amino acids. CDR3 sequence reads: CASSYDANQPQHF. DNA of the CDR3: TGTGCCAGCAGTTACGATGCCAATCAGCCCCAGCATTTT.

This clonotype was observed at least ten times. V and J are TRBV12-3 or TRBV12-4 and TRBJ2-1; D is undetermined. CDR3 size: 12 residues. V was pared by 6 bases and J by 7 bases, with 10 bases between. This CDR3 reads CASSSSGNEQFF. The CDR3 DNA reads as TGTGCCAGCAGCTCCTCGGGTAATGAGCAGTTCTTC.

This clonotype has more than one count but fewer than ten. Possible read error: a much larger clone is one base away. The rearrangement joins TRBV6-9 to TRBJ1-1, with D hard to call. The CDR3 is 13 residues long. From germline, CDR1 is MNHGY and CDR2 SVAAGI. With 4 bases removed from V and 10 bases from J, the gap between germline ends came to 16 bases. The CDR3 sequence is CASSSNPFFGAFF. The CDR3 DNA sequence: TGTGCCAGCAGTTCTAACCCGTTTTTTGGAGCTTTCTTT.

In this sample, this clonotype turned up many times. The V and J genes are TRBV2 and TRBJ1-2, with unresolved D. CDR1 SNHLY and CDR2 FYNNEI come from the germline V gene. The CDR3 has 18 residues. V lost 4 bases and J lost 5, with 26 bases in between. Here the CDR3 DNA reads TGTGCCAGCAGTGTGGATCGTGGACTGGTCGACTACCGGTATGGCTACACCTTC. This sequence encodes CASSVDRGLVDYRYGYTF.

The table lists this clonotype with many counts. The chain links TRBV12-3 or TRBV12-4 to TRBJ1-5; D is perhaps TRBD1 (6 bases). CDR3 length equals 18 residues. Trimming removed 4 bases from V and 1 base from J, with 20 bases in between. Here the CDR3 DNA reads TGTGCCAGCAGTTCAATTCCGACAGGTCTCTCGAGCAATCAGCCCCAGCATTTT. This gives the protein CASSSIPTGLSSNQPQHF.

This clonotype has ten or more counts. The V gene is TRBV28, the J gene TRBJ2-2, with D perhaps given as TRBD1 or TRBD2 (5 bases each). The germline gives CDR1 MDHEN, CDR2 SYDVKM. This CDR3 comprises 14 residues. Deletions cut 2 bases from V and 4 bases from J, with 8 bases between. CDR3 DNA sequence: TGTGCCAGCAGTTTAAGGGACGGCACCGGGGAGCTGTTTTTT. It translates to CASSLRDGTGELFF.

In this sample, this clonotype turned up a few times. The chain uses TRBV3-1 and TRBJ1-5, with D unresolved. Trimming took off 0 bases at V and 6 bases at J, with 12 bases between the two ends. Germline lookup yields CDR1 LGHDT and CDR2 YNNKEL (reference sequence). This CDR3 has 15 amino acids. CDR3 DNA sequence: TGTGCCAGCAGCCAAGATTCGAGGGAGGGTCAGCCCCAGCATTTT. Protein: CASSQDSREGQPQHF.

In regard to this clonotype: With a much larger clone just one base away, this may be a read error. The chain carries TRBV18 and TRBJ2-5; 9 nucleotides line up with TRBD1. The germline V gene encodes CDR1 KGHSH and CDR2 LQKENI. This CDR3 is 15 amino acids long. V dropped 6 bases and J dropped 6; count of bases not matched to a gene: 11. The CDR3 loop reads CASSPRGQGLQTQYF. For the CDR3, the DNA is TGTGCCAGCTCCCCGCGCGGACAGGGGTTACAGACCCAGTACTTC.

The chain is built from TRBV29-1 and TRBJ1-6, with a possible D match to TRBD1 (5 bases). CDR1 and CDR2 (germline): SQVTM, ANQGSEA. The germline V and J ends were trimmed by 0 bases and 9 bases, with 9 bases remaining between them. The CDR3 loop spans 13 amino acids. Written as DNA, the CDR3 is TGCAGCGTTGAAGAGGTGAGGGGTTCACCCCTCCACTTT. It codes for CSVEEVRGSPLHF.

The V call is TRBV5-5, the J call TRBJ2-3; 7 nucleotides align to TRBD1. The V segment lost 0 bases and the J segment 3 bases; nucleotides outside the gene matches: 4. CDR3 size: 15 residues. Germline CDR1 reads SGHKS; CDR2 reads YYEKEE (reference sequence). CDR3 coding DNA: TGTGCCAGCAGCTTGGAGGTGACAGGGACAGATACGCAGTATTTT. Protein sequence: CASSLEVTGTDTQYF.

This clonotype was picked up many times. In DNA, the CDR3 is TGTGCCAGCAGCCCAGACAGGGGGAGATACGAGCAGTACTTC. Protein sequence: CASSPDRGRYEQYF. The chain employs TRBV28 and TRBJ2-7; TRBD1 matches 9 bases. Germline CDR1 reads MDHEN; CDR2 reads SYDVKM. J was trimmed by 4 bases and V by 6 bases; bases with no gene match: 7. The CDR3 runs 14 residues.

This clonotype appeared many times. The V and J genes are TRBV28 and TRBJ1-1, with D possibly matching TRBD1 (6 bases). With 3 bases removed from V and 1 base from J, the gap between germline ends came to 9 bases. Germline CDR1 MDHEN, CDR2 SYDVKM. CDR3 length: 14 residues. The CDR3: CASSFQGWNTEAFF. The CDR3 coding sequence is TGTGCCAGCAGTTTCCAGGGGTGGAACACTGAAGCTTTCTTT.

In its sample, this clonotype was seen many times. V usage is TRBV28 and J usage is TRBJ2-2; D gene ambiguous. V was cut by 5 bases and J by 8 bases, with 6 bases left in between. The germline CDR1 and CDR2 sequences are MDHEN and SYDVKM. This CDR3 has 11 residues. CDR3 bases: TGTGCCAGCAGTCGGTCGGGGGAGCTGTTTTTT. Its protein product is CASSRSGELFF.